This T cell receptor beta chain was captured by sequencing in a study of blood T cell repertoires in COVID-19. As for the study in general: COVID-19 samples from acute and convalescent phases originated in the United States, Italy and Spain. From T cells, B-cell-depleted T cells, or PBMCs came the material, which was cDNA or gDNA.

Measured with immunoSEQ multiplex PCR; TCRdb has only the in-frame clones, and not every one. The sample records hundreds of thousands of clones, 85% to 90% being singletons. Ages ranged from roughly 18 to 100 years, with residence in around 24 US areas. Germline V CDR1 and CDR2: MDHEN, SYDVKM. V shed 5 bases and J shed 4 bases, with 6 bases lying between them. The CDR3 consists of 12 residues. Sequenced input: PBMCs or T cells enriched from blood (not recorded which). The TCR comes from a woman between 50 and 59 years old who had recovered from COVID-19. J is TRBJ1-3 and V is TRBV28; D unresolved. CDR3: CASSGQGNTIYF. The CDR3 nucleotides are TGTGCCAGCAGTGGGCAGGGAAACACCATATATTTT.